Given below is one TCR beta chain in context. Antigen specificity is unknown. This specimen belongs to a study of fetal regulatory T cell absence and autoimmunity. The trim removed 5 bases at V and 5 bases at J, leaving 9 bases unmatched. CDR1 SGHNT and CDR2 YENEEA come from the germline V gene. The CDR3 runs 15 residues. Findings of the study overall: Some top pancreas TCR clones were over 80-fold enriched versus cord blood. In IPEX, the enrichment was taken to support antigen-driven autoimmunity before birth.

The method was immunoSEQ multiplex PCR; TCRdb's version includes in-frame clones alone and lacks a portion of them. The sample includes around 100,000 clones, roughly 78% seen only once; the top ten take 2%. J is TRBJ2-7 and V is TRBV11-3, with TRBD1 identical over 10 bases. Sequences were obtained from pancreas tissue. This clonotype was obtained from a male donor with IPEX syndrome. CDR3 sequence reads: CASSRRQGASHEQYF. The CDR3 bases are TGTGCCAGCAGCAGACGACAGGGGGCAAGTCACGAGCAGTACTTC.